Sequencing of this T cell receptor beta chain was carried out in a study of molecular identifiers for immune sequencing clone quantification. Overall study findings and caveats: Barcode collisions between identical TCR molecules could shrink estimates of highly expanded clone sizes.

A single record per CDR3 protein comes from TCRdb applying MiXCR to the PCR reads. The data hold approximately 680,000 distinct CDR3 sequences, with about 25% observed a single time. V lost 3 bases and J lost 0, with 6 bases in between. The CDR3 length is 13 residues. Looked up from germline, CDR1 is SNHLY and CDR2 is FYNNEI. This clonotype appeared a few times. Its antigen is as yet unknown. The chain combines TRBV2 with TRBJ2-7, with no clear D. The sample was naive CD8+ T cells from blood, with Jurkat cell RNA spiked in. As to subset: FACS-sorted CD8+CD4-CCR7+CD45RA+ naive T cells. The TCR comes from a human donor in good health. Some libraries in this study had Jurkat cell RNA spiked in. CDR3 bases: TGTGCCAGCAGTGACGAGGTCTCCTACGAGCAGTACTTC. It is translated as CASSDEVSYEQYF.